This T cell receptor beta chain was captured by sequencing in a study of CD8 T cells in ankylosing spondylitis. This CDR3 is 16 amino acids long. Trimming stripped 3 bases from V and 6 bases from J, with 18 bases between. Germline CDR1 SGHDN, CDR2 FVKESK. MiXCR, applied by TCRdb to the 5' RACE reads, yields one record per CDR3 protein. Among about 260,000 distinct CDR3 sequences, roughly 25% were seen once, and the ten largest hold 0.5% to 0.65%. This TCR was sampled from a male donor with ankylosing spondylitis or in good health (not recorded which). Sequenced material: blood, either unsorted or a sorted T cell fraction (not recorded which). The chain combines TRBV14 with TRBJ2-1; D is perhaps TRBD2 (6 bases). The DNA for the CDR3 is TGTGCCAGCAGCCATGTCACCCTACCGGGGGTCAATGAGCAGTTCTTC. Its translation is CASSHVTLPGVNEQFF.